This T cell receptor beta chain is from a study of blood T cell repertoires in COVID-19. In this sample, this clone is medium-sized (0.01 to 0.1%). CDR3 length: 15 residues. Germline CDR1 reads MNHEY; CDR2 reads SVGAGI. After removal of 5 bases from V and 4 bases from J, the junction contained 10 bases not matched to a gene. The table came from immunoSEQ multiplex PCR; TCRdb's copy has only in-frame clones and leaves some out. The table lists some 210,000 clones, 70% to 90% of them singletons. The receptor's source is a middle-aged woman with acute or convalescent COVID-19. Sequenced sample: peripheral blood. This chain links TRBV6-5 with TRBJ1-1; 7 bases agree with TRBD1. CDR3: CASSKITGAGTEAFF. The DNA of the CDR3 is TGTGCCAGCAGTAAAATTACAGGGGCTGGCACTGAAGCTTTCTTT.